The rows below give T cell receptor beta chains drawn from one sample of a study of PD-L1 blockade in urothelial cancer. Produced via immunoSEQ multiplex PCR; TCRdb's table is partial and in-frame only. The repertoire holds approximately 38,000 clones, around 82% seen once, with around 17% in the top ten. The sample consisted of PBMCs, taken around atezolizumab (anti-PD-L1) treatment. Receptors were obtained from a man aged 55 to 70 with urothelial cancer. CDR3s include the opening cysteine and the closing phenylalanine or tryptophan. The D gene is left open where the match is weak. Size is omitted from some rows. Given values are once, few, many or a class for expanded clones.

J: TRBJ2-5
length: 16
D: TRBD2
size: NA
V: TRBV18
CDR3: CASSTTGTSGMETQYF
DNA: TGTGCCAGCTCAACCACCGGGACTAGCGGGATGGAGACCCAGTACTTC

J: TRBJ1-1
length: 11
D: NA
size: once
V: TRBV20-1
CDR3: CSAPSNTEAFF
DNA: TGCAGTGCTCCTTCGAACACTGAAGCTTTCTTT

J: TRBJ2-5
length: 15
D: TRBD2
size: NA
V: TRBV10-3
CDR3: CAISGGRGVQETQYF
DNA: TGTGCCATCAGTGGGGGGCGGGGGGTTCAAGAGACCCAGTACTTC

J: TRBJ2-3
length: 15
D: NA
size: NA
V: TRBV30
CDR3: CAWRPGLGYTDTQYF
DNA: TGTGCCTGGAGGCCCGGACTGGGATACACAGATACGCAGTATTTT

J: TRBJ2-1
length: 15
D: NA
size: NA
V: TRBV6-1
CDR3: CASSVGLAVHNEQFF
DNA: TGTGCCAGCAGTGTAGGGCTAGCCGTCCACAATGAGCAGTTCTTC

J: TRBJ2-7
length: 15
D: TRBD1
size: NA
V: TRBV19
CDR3: CASPPSGQGCYEQYF
DNA: TGTGCCAGTCCCCCCTCGGGACAGGGTTGCTACGAGCAGTACTTC

J: TRBJ1-5
length: 16
D: TRBD1
size: NA
V: TRBV28
CDR3: CASSLSGTGGYQPQHF
DNA: TGTGCCAGCAGTTTAAGTGGGACAGGGGGATATCAGCCCCAGCATTTT

J: TRBJ2-2
length: 14
D: TRBD1
size: NA
V: TRBV6-5
CDR3: CASSDPGGTGELFF
DNA: TGTGCCAGCAGCGACCCAGGGGGCACCGGGGAGCTGTTTTTT

J: TRBJ2-2
length: 15
D: TRBD2
size: NA
V: TRBV27
CDR3: CASSLGGVAVGELFF
DNA: TGTGCCAGCAGTTTAGGGGGGGTTGCGGTCGGGGAGCTGTTTTTT

J: TRBJ2-5
length: 15
D: TRBD2
size: NA
V: TRBV6-1
CDR3: CATQTGSGGFETQYF
DNA: TGTGCCACCCAAACGGGGAGCGGGGGTTTTGAGACCCAGTACTTC

J: TRBJ1-5
length: 14
D: TRBD1
size: once
V: TRBV30
CDR3: CAWGQGDTGQPQHF
DNA: TGTGCCTGGGGCCAGGGGGATACGGGTCAGCCCCAGCATTTT

J: TRBJ2-7
length: 12
D: NA
size: NA
V: TRBV27
CDR3: CASSSNSYEQYF
DNA: TGTGCCAGCAGTTCCAACTCCTACGAGCAGTACTTC

J: TRBJ2-7
length: 14
D: TRBD2
size: NA
V: TRBV5-4
CDR3: CASSLPSGNEEQYF
DNA: TGTGCCAGCAGCTTGCCTAGCGGGAATGAAGAGCAGTACTTC

J: TRBJ1-1
length: 16
D: TRBD1
size: NA
V: TRBV6-1
CDR3: CASSDDRGTSASGAFF
DNA: TGTGCCAGCAGTGACGACAGGGGAACATCTGCGTCGGGAGCTTTCTTT

J: TRBJ2-7
length: 15
D: NA
size: NA
V: TRBV28
CDR3: CASSNGDGATYEQYF
DNA: TGTGCCAGCAGTAACGGCGACGGAGCCACCTACGAGCAGTACTTC

J: TRBJ1-2
length: 15
D: NA
size: NA
V: TRBV7-9
CDR3: CASSPQVSTNYGYTF
DNA: TGTGCCAGCAGCCCCCAGGTATCCACTAACTATGGCTACACCTTC

J: TRBJ2-2
length: 14
D: TRBD1
size: NA
V: TRBV7-7
CDR3: CASSADRGTGELFF
DNA: TGTGCTAGCAGCGCGGACAGGGGAACCGGGGAGCTGTTTTTT

J: TRBJ1-3
length: 14
D: NA
size: NA
V: TRBV10-1
CDR3: CASSSDSAGNTIYF
DNA: TGCGCCAGCAGTTCTGACAGTGCTGGAAACACCATATATTTT

J: TRBJ2-7
length: 18
D: TRBD2
size: NA
V: TRBV28
CDR3: CASSSSGLAGYWSYEQYF
DNA: TGTGCCAGCAGTTCCTCGGGACTAGCGGGATATTGGTCCTACGAGCAGTACTTC

J: TRBJ2-7
length: 16
D: NA
size: NA
V: TRBV19
CDR3: CASSIEAGRNPYEQYF
DNA: TGTGCCAGTAGTATAGAGGCGGGCCGGAACCCCTACGAGCAGTACTTC

J: TRBJ2-7
length: 13
D: NA
size: NA
V: TRBV7-9
CDR3: CASSVNREGEQYF
DNA: TGTGCCAGCAGCGTTAACAGGGAGGGTGAGCAGTACTTC

J: TRBJ2-5
length: 15
D: TRBD1
size: NA
V: TRBV5-4
CDR3: CASSLDGTGQETQYF
DNA: TGTGCCAGCAGCTTGGACGGGACAGGGCAAGAGACCCAGTACTTC

J: TRBJ1-1
length: 17
D: NA
size: NA
V: TRBV9
CDR3: CASSPEGKGQGYTEAFF
DNA: TGTGCCAGCAGCCCAGAGGGGAAGGGCCAGGGGTACACTGAAGCTTTCTTT

J: TRBJ2-5
length: 15
D: NA
size: NA
V: TRBV6-5
CDR3: CASSSLTGSGETQYF
DNA: TGTGCCAGCAGTTCGCTTACGGGATCGGGGGAGACCCAGTACTTC

J: TRBJ2-7
length: 14
D: NA
size: NA
V: TRBV27
CDR3: CASSSGPGGYEQYF
DNA: TGTGCCAGCAGTTCGGGCCCCGGGGGCTACGAGCAGTACTTC

J: TRBJ2-5
length: 13
D: TRBD1
size: NA
V: TRBV5-1
CDR3: CASSVGQGETQYF
DNA: TGCGCCAGCAGCGTGGGACAGGGAGAAACCCAGTACTTC

J: TRBJ2-1
length: 11
D: NA
size: NA
V: TRBV2
CDR3: CATQSGNEQFF
DNA: TGTGCCACTCAGTCGGGGAATGAGCAGTTCTTC

J: TRBJ1-3
length: 16
D: NA
size: NA
V: TRBV14
CDR3: CASSQDMPGSGNTIYF
DNA: TGTGCCAGCAGCCAAGATATGCCAGGCTCTGGAAACACCATATATTTT

J: TRBJ2-7
length: 12
D: TRBD1
size: NA
V: TRBV10-1
CDR3: CASSLQGGRQYF
DNA: TGCGCCAGCAGTTTACAGGGGGGAAGGCAGTACTTC

J: TRBJ1-5
length: 16
D: TRBD1
size: NA
V: TRBV19
CDR3: CASSILGTGGDQPQHF
DNA: TGTGCCAGTAGTATTCTGGGGACAGGGGGCGATCAGCCCCAGCATTTT

J: TRBJ2-1
length: 15
D: TRBD2
size: NA
V: TRBV14
CDR3: CASRPTSGSYNEQFF
DNA: TGTGCCAGCAGACCAACTAGCGGATCGTACAATGAGCAGTTCTTC

J: TRBJ2-2
length: 13
D: NA
size: NA
V: TRBV6-5
CDR3: CASTTGGTGELFF
DNA: TGTGCCAGCACCACCGGGGGAACCGGGGAGCTGTTTTTT

J: TRBJ1-5
length: 9
D: NA
size: NA
V: TRBV20-1
CDR3: CSAGGPQHF
DNA: TGCAGTGCCGGGGGGCCCCAGCATTTT

J: TRBJ2-1
length: 15
D: TRBD2
size: NA
V: TRBV10-3
CDR3: CAISELAGPGNEQFF
DNA: TGTGCCATCAGTGAGCTAGCGGGTCCCGGAAATGAGCAGTTCTTC

J: TRBJ1-2
length: 16
D: TRBD1
size: once
V: TRBV4-2
CDR3: CASSQVTRGQVEGYTF
DNA: TGTGCCAGCAGCCAAGTGACCAGGGGGCAGGTGGAGGGCTACACCTTC

J: TRBJ2-1
length: 19
D: TRBD2
size: NA
V: TRBV5-1
CDR3: CASSLAPAGGPSSYNEQFF
DNA: TGCGCCAGCAGCTTGGCGCCAGCGGGGGGCCCGAGCTCCTACAATGAGCAGTTCTTC

J: TRBJ2-3
length: 13
D: TRBD2
size: once
V: TRBV11-2
CDR3: CASSRGGADTQYF
DNA: TGTGCCAGCAGCCGGGGAGGGGCAGATACGCAGTATTTT

J: TRBJ2-3
length: 14
D: NA
size: NA
V: TRBV2
CDR3: CASSGDRNTDTQYF
DNA: TGTGCCAGCAGTGGTGACAGAAACACAGATACGCAGTATTTT

J: TRBJ1-1
length: 13
D: NA
size: NA
V: TRBV5-1
CDR3: CASSLWADTEAFF
DNA: TGCGCCAGCAGCTTGTGGGCAGACACTGAAGCTTTCTTT

J: TRBJ2-7
length: 13
D: TRBD1
size: NA
V: TRBV2
CDR3: CASNYGQDYEQYF
DNA: TGTGCCAGCAACTACGGACAGGACTACGAGCAGTACTTC

J: TRBJ2-3
length: 16
D: NA
size: once
V: TRBV2
CDR3: CASSERVGGRVDTQYF
DNA: TGTGCCAGCAGTGAAAGGGTCGGGGGGCGCGTAGATACGCAGTATTTT

J: TRBJ2-5
length: 14
D: TRBD2
size: few
V: TRBV5-1
CDR3: CASSLGRRQETQYF
DNA: TGCGCCAGCAGCCTCGGGAGGAGGCAAGAGACCCAGTACTTC

J: TRBJ2-7
length: 15
D: TRBD1
size: NA
V: TRBV6-1
CDR3: CASRGPPGGGFEQYF
DNA: TGTGCCAGCAGGGGGCCCCCAGGGGGCGGGTTCGAGCAGTACTTC

J: TRBJ1-1
length: 15
D: TRBD1
size: NA
V: TRBV6-5
CDR3: CASSYLQGAVGEAFF
DNA: TGTGCCAGCAGTTACCTTCAGGGGGCGGTCGGTGAAGCTTTCTTT

J: TRBJ1-1
length: 15
D: NA
size: NA
V: TRBV7-9
CDR3: CASSLNRAMNTEAFF
DNA: TGTGCCAGCAGCTTAAACAGGGCGATGAACACTGAAGCTTTCTTT